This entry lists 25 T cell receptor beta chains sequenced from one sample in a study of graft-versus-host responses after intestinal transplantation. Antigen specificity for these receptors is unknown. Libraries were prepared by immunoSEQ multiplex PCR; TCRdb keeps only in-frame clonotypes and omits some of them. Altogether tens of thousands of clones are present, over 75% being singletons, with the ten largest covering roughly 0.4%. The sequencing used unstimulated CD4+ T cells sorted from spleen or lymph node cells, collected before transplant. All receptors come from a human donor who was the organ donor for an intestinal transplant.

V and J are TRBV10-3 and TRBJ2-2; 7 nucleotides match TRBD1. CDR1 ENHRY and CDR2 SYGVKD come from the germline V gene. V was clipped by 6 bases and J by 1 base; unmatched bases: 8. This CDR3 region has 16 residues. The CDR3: CAIRLGQAMNTGELFF. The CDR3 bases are TGTGCCATCAGACTAGGACAGGCGATGAACACCGGGGAGCTGTTTTTT.

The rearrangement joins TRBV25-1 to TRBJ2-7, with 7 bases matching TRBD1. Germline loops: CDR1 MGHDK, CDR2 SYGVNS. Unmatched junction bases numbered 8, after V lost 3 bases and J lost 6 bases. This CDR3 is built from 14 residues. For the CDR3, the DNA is TGTGCCAGCAGTGAGAGGGGGCGCTTCCCCGAGCAGTACGTC. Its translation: CASSERGRFPEQYV.

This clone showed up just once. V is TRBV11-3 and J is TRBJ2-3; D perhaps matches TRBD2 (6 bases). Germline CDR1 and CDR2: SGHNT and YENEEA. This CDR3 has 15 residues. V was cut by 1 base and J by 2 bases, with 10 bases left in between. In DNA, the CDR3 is TGTGCCAGCAGCTTAGTCCCGGGAGTCACAGATACGCAGTATTTT. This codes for CASSLVPGVTDTQYF.

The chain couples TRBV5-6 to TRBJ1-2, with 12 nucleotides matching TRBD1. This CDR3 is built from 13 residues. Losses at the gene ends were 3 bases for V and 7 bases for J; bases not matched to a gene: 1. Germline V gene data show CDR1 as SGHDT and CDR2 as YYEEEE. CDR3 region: CASSSGQGAGYTF. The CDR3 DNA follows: TGTGCCAGCAGCTCGGGACAGGGGGCTGGCTACACCTTC.

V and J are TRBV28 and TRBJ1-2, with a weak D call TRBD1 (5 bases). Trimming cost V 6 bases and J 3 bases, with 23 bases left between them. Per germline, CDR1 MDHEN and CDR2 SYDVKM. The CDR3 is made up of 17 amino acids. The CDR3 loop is CASSRSRMGLLYYGYTF. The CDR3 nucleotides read TGTGCCAGCAGCCGATCAAGGATGGGGCTCTTGTACTATGGCTACACCTTC.

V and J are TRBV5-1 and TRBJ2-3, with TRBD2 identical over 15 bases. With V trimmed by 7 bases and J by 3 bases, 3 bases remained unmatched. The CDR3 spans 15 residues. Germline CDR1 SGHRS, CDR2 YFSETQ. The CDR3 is CASGGTSGGTDTQYF. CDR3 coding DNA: TGCGCCAGCGGGGGGACTAGCGGGGGGACAGATACGCAGTATTTT.

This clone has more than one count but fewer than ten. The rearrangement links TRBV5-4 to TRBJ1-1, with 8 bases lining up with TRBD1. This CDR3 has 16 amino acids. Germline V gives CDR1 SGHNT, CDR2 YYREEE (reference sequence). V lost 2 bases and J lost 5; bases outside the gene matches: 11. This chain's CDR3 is CASSFSGTGRETEAFF. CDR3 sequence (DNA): TGTGCCAGCAGCTTCTCCGGGACAGGAAGGGAAACTGAAGCTTTCTTT.

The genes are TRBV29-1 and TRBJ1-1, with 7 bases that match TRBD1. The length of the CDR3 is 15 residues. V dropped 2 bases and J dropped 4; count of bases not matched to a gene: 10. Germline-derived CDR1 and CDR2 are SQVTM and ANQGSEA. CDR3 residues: CSVESEETGTTEAFF. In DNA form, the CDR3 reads TGCAGCGTTGAATCGGAGGAGACAGGGACCACTGAAGCTTTCTTT.

DNA of the CDR3: TGTGCCTGGAGTCAGCCAGGGAGGAGAGACATTCAGTACTTC. Amino acid sequence: CAWSQPGRRDIQYF. V and J are TRBV30 and TRBJ2-4; tentatively, D is TRBD2 (6 bases). CDR3 length equals 14 residues. Looked up from germline, CDR1 is GTSNPN and CDR2 is SVGIG (reference sequence). V was clipped by 2 bases and J by 8 bases, with 16 bases between them.

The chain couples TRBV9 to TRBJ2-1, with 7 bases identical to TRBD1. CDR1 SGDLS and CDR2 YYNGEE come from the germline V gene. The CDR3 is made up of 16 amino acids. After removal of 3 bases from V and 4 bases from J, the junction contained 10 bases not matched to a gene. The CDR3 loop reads CASSGSDRKTYNEQFF. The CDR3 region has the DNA TGTGCCAGCAGCGGATCGGACAGGAAGACTTACAATGAGCAGTTCTTC.

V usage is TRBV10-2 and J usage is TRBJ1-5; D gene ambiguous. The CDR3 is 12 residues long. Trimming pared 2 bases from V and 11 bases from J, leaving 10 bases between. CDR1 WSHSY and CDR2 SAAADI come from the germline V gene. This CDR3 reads CASSEQKSSQHF. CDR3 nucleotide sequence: TGCGCCAGCAGTGAGCAGAAGTCGTCCCAGCATTTT.

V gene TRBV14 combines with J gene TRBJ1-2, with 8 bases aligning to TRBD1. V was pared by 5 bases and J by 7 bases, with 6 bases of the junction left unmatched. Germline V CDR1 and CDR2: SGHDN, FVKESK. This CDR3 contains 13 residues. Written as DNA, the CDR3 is TGTGCCAGCAGCGTACAGGGGGGAGGTGGCTACACCTTC. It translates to CASSVQGGGGYTF.

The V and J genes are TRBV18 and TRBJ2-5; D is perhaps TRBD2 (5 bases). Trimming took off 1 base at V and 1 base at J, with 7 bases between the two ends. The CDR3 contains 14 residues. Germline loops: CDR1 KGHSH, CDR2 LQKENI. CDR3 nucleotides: TGTGCCAGCTCACCACAGCGGAGCCAAGAGACCCAGTACTTC. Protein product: CASSPQRSQETQYF.

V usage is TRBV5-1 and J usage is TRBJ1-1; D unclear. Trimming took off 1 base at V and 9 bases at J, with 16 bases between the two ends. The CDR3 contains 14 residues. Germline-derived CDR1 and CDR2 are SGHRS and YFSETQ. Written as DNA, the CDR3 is TGCGCCAGCAGCTTGCTTAGCCAGAGTCGACAAGCTTTCTTT. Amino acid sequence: CASSLLSQSRQAFF.

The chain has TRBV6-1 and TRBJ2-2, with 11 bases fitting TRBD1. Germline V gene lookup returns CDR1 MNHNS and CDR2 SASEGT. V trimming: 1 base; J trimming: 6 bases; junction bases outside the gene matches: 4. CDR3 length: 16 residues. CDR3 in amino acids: CASSEDPGQGAGELFF. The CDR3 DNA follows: TGTGCCAGCAGTGAAGATCCGGGACAGGGGGCCGGGGAGCTGTTTTTT.

The chain's CDR3 is CASSLSGYEQFF. CDR3 DNA: TGCGCCAGCAGCTTGTCGGGGTATGAGCAGTTCTTC. This rearrangement joins TRBV5-1 to TRBJ2-1; D is possibly TRBD2 (5 bases). CDR3 length: 12 amino acids. CDR1 SGHRS and CDR2 YFSETQ come from the germline V gene. V lost 1 base and J 8 bases, leaving 7 bases between the germline ends.

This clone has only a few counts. CDR3 nucleotides: TGTGCCAGCAGTGACGGGGTAGGGGGCAATTCACCCCTCCACTTT. This gives the protein CASSDGVGGNSPLHF. This chain connects TRBV6-4 to TRBJ1-6; 7 bases fit TRBD1. Germline V gene sequence: CDR1 MRHNA, CDR2 SNTAGT. The CDR3 has 15 residues. V trimming: 2 bases; J trimming: 7 bases; junction bases outside the gene matches: 5.

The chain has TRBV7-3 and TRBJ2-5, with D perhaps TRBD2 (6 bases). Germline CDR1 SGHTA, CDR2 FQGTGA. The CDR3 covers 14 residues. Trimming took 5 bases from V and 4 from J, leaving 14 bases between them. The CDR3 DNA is TGTGCCAGCAGCCCCAAAACTAGCCGAGAGACCCAGTACTTC. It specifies CASSPKTSRETQYF.

CDR3 region: CASSQGQAYGYTF. In nucleotides, the CDR3 is TGTGCCAGCAGTCAGGGACAGGCCTATGGCTACACCTTC. The chain carries TRBV6-6 and TRBJ1-2, with TRBD1 matching over 8 bases. In germline, CDR1 is MNHNY, CDR2 SVGAGI (reference sequence). CDR3 length: 13 amino acids. The V segment lost 5 bases and the J segment 4 bases; nucleotides outside the gene matches: 3.

CDR3 in amino acids: CASSFYTAANSPLHF. CDR3 in DNA: TGTGCCAGCAGCTTCTACACCGCGGCAAATTCACCCCTCCACTTT. The genes are TRBV13 and TRBJ1-6; D call uncertain. V dropped 3 bases and J dropped 7 bases, with 13 bases sitting between them. The CDR3 covers 15 residues. CDR1 is PRHDT and CDR2 is FYEKMQ in the germline V gene (reference sequence).

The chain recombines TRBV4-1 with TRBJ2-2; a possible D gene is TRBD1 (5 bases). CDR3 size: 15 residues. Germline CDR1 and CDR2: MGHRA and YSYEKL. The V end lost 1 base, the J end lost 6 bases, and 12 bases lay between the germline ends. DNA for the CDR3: TGCGCCAGCAGCCAAGGGGGCTGGGGATCCGGGGAGCTGTTTTTT. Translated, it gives CASSQGGWGSGELFF.

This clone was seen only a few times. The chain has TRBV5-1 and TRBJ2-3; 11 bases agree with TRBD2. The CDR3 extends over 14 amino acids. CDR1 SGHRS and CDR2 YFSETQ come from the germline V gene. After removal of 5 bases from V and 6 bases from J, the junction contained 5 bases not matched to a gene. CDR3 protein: CASRTSGVPDTQYF. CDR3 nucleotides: TGCGCCAGCAGGACTAGCGGGGTCCCCGATACGCAGTATTTT.

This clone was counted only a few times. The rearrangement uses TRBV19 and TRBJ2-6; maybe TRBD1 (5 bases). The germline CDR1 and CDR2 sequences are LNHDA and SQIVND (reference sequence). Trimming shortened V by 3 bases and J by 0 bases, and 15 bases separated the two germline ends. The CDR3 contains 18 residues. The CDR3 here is CASSILQGADSGANVLTF. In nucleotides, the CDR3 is TGTGCCAGTAGTATTTTGCAGGGTGCGGACTCTGGGGCCAACGTCCTGACTTTC.

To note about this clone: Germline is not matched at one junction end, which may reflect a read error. This chain's CDR3 is CSAERRGSGYTF. The CDR3 bases are TGCAGCGCTGAAAGGCGGGGGTCTGGCTACACCTTC. The chain has TRBV29-1 and TRBJ1-2, with D perhaps TRBD1 (5 bases). This CDR3 comprises 12 residues. In germline, CDR1 is SQVTM, CDR2 ANQGSEA.

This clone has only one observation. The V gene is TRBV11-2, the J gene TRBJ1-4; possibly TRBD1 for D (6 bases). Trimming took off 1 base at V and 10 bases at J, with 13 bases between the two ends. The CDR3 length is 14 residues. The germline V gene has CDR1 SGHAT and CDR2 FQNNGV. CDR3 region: CASSLGPGVGKLFF. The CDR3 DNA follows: TGTGCCAGCAGCTTAGGGCCAGGGGTTGGAAAACTGTTTTTT.